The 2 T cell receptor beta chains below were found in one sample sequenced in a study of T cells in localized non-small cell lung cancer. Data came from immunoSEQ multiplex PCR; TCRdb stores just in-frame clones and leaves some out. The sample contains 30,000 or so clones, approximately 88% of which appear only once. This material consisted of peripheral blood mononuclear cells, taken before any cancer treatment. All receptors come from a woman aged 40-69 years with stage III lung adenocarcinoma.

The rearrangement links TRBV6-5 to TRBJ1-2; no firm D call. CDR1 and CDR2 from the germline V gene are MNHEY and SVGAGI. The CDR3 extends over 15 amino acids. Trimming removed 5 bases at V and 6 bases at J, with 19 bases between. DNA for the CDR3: TGTGCCAGCAGTAAACATCTAGGCCAGTCGGATGGCTACACCTTC. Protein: CASSKHLGQSDGYTF.

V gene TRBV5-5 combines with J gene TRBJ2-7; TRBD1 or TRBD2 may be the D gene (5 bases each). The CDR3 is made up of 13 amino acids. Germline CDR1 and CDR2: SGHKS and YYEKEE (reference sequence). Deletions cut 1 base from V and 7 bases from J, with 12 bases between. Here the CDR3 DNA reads TGTGCCAGCAGCTTGATGGGACCACGAGAGCAGTACTTC. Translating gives CASSLMGPREQYF.